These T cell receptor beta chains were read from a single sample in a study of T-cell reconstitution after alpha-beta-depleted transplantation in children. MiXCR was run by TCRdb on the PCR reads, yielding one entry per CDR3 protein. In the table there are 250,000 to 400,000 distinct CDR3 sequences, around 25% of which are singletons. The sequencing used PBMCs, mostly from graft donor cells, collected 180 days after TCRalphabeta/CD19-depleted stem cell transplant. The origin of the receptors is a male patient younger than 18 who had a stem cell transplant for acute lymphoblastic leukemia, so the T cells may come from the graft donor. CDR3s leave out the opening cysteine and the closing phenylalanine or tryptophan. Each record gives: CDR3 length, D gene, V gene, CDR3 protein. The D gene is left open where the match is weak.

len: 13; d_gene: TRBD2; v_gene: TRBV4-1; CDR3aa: ASKYGGWNTGELF
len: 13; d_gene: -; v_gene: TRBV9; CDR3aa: ASSVEGGTTYEQY
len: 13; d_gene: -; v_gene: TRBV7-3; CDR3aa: ASSPSGFAHYEQY
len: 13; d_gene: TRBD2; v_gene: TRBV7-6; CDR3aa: ASSFSLAEDNEQF
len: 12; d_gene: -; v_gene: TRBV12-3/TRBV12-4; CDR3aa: ASSPGAANQPQH
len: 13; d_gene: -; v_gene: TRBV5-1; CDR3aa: ASSLPPHGYNEQF
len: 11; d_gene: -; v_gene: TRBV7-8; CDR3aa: ASSLGASYGYT
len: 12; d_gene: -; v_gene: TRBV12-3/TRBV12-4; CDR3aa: ASSLSDGNTEAF
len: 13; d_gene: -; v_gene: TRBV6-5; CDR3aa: ASSYRLTAYYGYT
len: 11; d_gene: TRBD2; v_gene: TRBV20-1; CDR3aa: SARGLAGNEQF
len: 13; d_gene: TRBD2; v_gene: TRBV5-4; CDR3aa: ASSFLAGGADTQY
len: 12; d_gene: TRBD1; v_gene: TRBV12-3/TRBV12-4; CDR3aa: ASSFGQGGTEAF
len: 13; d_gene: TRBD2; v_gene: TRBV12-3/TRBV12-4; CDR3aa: ASSPWGLGKYEQF
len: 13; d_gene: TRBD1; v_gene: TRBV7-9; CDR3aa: ASSATGGRDYGYT
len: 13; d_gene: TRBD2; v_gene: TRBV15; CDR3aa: ATSRAGTSPYEQY
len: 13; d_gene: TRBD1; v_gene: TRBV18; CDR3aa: ASSLSQGVGNEQF
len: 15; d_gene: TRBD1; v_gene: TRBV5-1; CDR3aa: ASSLDPRDRGSYEQY
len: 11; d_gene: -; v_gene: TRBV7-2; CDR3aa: ASSLWRGETQY
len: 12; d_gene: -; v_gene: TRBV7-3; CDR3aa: ASSLGRGNTEAF
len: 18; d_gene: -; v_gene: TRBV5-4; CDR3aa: ASSSNPLTDTYASTDTQY
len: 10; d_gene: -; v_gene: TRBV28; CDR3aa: ASSTGTGELF
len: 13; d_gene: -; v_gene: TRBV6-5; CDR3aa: ASSYSTLMVYGYT
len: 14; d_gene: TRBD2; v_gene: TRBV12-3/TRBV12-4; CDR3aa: ASSLAGLAGAGEQF
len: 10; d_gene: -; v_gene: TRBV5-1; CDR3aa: ASSLRSVEQF
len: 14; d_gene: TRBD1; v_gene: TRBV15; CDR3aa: ATSREVAGGRETQY